This T cell receptor (beta chain) was retrieved from a study of T cell responses to AZD1222 COVID-19 vaccine (dated by TCRdb to about 2021). Turning to the overall study: AZD1222 recipients with second doses at about 4 weeks or about 12 weeks were pooled, because spike-specific TCR depth and breadth did not differ between schedules. A total of over 230 trial participants underwent TCR sequencing, of whom some 210 received two doses of AZD1222 and some 26 received two doses of the MenACWY control vaccine. Trial participants were enrolled by age into subgroups of 18-55, 56-69 and 70-plus years, and 148, 28 and 57 TCR-sequenced participants, respectively, were included in these subgroups. What the study reported, not specific to this receptor: In the small 56-69-year group, the increase in depth fell short of significance, most likely because of low power. Epitopes outside the regions mutated in the B.1.351 and B.1.1.7 variants were reportedly recognized by nearly half of the unique spike-specific TCRs. Most participants were white British and females outnumbered males, and the authors suggested that clonal diversity may have been underestimated. CD4 TCRs associated with the vaccine covered the entire spike protein, and the dominant responses were in regions 160-218 and 743-854. Because no day 14 peak-response samples were available, repertoires were characterized only after the peak T cell response. Only six AZD1222 recipients were SARS-CoV-2 seropositive at baseline, limiting conclusions about previously exposed vaccinees. A significant rise in spike-specific TCR breadth and depth was observed after two AZD1222 doses relative to day 0 and relative to MenACWY recipients.

The CDR3 regions of human TCRbeta chains were analyzed by immunosequencing. Under the source paper's analysis protocol: TCRs in the repertoires were matched against a reference library of SARS-CoV-2-specific TCRs that had been generated with the MIRA antigen-specificity platform. Breadth was defined as the fraction of unique TCRs that were SARS-CoV-2-associated, and depth was defined as the fraction of total T cells that were SARS-CoV-2-associated. Using the MIRA data, each spike-specific TCR was assigned both to the spike region to which the TCR was reactive and to a CD4 or CD8 class. Log10-transformed breadth and depth values were compared by one-way ANOVA with Sidak's multiple comparisons tests. The clones in this table, taken by TCRdb from immuneACCESS, are in-frame only. Not every clone is retained; where verified, under half of the shortfall comes from an unresolved V gene, and the cause of the rest is unknown. V, J and clone size reflect that table, while D and trimming were determined from the DNA. This sample gives some 130,000 clones in total; 87% of them show up just once. Under 1.5% of the sample belongs to the ten largest clones.

A few counts support this clone. Its antigen is currently not known. No much larger clone is present one base from it, and per-base qualities are unavailable. The time point label of this sample denotes: baseline before first vaccination. The vaccinee samples were drawn from two UK trials, COV001 and COV002, one of which was a single-blind randomized controlled phase 2/3 trial testing AZD1222 (ChAdOx1 nCoV-19) in healthy adults. Trial participant PBMC samples were collected at day 0 and day 28 after the second dose for TCRbeta chain sequencing. The germline V gene sets CDR1 to MDHEN and CDR2 to SYDVKM. The cysteine opens and the phenylalanine closes a CDR3 of 15 amino acids. Only the CDR3 DNA is retained, 45 bases long and in frame from the first base. The germline V end is reduced by 6 bases and the J end by 4 bases; junction bases left unmatched: 11.

The chain joins TRBV28 to TRBJ1-2; TRBD1 lines up with 7 middle nucleotides. The sequencing used peripheral blood, collected on day 0 of AZD1222 vaccination. This clonotype was sampled from an adult in good health. At the DNA level, the sequence is TGTGCCAGCAGGGGGGGCCAGGGGGAACTCTATGGCTACACCTTC. This translates into CASRGGQGELYGYTF.